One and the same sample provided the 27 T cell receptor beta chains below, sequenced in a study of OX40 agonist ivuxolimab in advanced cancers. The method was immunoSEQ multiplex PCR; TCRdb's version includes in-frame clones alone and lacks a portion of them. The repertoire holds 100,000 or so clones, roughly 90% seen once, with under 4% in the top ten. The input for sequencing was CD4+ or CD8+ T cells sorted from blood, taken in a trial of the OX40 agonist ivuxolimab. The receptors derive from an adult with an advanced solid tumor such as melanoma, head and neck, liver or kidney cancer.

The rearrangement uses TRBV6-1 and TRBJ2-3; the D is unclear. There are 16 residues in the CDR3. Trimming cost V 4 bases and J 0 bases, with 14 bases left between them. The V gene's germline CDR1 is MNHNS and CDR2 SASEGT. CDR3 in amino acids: CASSVKRASSTDTQYF. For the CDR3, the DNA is TGTGCCAGCAGTGTCAAAAGGGCCTCTAGCACAGATACGCAGTATTTT.

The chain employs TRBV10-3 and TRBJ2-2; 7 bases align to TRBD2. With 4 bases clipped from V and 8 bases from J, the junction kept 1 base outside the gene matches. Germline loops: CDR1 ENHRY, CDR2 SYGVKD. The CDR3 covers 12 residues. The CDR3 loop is CAISGTRGELFF. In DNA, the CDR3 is TGTGCCATCAGTGGGACTAGGGGGGAGCTGTTTTTT.

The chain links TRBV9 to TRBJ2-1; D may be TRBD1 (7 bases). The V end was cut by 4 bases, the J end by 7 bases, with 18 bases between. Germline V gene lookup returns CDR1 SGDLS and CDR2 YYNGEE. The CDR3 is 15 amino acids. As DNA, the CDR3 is TGTGCCAGCAGCTCAGGGGGAGGAGCGAGGAATGAGCAGTTCTTC. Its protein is CASSSGGGARNEQFF. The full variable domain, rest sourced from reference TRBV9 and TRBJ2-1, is DSGVTQTPKHLITATGQRVTLRCSPRSGDLSVYWYQQSLDQGLQFLIQYYNGEERAKGNILERFSAQQFPDLHSELNLSSLELGDSALYFCASSSGGGARNEQFFGPGTRLTVL.

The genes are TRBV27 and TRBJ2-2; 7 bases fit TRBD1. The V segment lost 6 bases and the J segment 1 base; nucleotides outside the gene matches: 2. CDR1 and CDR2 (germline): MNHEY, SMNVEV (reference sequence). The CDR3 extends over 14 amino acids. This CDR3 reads CASRNRGNTGELFF. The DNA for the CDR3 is TGTGCCAGCAGAAACAGGGGGAACACCGGGGAGCTGTTTTTT.

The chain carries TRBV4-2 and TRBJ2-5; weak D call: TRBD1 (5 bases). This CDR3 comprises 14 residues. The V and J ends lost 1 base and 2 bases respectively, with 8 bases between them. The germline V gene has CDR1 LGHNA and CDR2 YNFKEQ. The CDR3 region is CASSQVKGQETQYF. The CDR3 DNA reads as TGTGCCAGCAGCCAAGTGAAGGGGCAAGAGACCCAGTACTTC.

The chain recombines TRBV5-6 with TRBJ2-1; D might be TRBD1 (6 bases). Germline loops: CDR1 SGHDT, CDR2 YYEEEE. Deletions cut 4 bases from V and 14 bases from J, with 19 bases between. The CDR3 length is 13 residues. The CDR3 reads CASSLKPQGKEFF. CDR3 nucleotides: TGTGCCAGCAGCCTCAAGCCACAGGGAAAGGAGTTCTTC.

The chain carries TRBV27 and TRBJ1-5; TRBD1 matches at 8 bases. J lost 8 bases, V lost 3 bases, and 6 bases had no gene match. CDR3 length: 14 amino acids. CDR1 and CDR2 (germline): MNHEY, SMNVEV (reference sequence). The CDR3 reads CASSFGQGWEPQHF. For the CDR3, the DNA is TGTGCCAGCAGTTTCGGACAGGGTTGGGAGCCCCAGCATTTT.

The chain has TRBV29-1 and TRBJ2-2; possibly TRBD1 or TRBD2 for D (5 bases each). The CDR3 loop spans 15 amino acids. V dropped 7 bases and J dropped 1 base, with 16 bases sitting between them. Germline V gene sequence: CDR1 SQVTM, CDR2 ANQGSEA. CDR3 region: CSAQLGTVNTGELFF. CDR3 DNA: TGCAGCGCCCAGCTTGGGACGGTGAACACCGGGGAGCTGTTTTTT.

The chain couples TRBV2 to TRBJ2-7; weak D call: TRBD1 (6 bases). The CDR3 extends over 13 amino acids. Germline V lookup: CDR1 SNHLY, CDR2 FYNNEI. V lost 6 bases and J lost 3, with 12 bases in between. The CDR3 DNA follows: TGTGCCAGCAGCCGGACAGACCTCTACGAGCAGTACTTC. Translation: CASSRTDLYEQYF.

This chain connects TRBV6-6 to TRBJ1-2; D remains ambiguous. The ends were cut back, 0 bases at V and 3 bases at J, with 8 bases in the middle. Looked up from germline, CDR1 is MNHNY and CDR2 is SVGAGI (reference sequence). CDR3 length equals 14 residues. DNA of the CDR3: TGTGCCAGCAGTTACTCTAGGGCAGACTATGGCTACACCTTC. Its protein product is CASSYSRADYGYTF.

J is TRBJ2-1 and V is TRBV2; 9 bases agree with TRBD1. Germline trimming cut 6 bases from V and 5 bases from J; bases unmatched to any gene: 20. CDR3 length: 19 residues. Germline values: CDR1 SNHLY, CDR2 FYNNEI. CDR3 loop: CASRQQGARETTPHNEQFF. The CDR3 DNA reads TGTGCCAGCAGGCAACAGGGGGCGCGGGAAACGACCCCACACAATGAGCAGTTCTTC.

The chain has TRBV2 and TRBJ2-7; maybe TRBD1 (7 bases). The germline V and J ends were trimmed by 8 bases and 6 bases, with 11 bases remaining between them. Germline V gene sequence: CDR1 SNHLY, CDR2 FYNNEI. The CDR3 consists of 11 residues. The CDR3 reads CASLQGGEQYF. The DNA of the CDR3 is TGTGCCAGCCTTCAGGGGGGCGAGCAGTACTTC.

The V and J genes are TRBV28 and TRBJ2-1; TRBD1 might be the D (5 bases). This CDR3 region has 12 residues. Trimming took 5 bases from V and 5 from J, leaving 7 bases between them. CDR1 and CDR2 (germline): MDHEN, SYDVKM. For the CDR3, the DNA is TGTGCCAGCAGTCGACAGCACAATGAGCAGTTCTTC. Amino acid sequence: CASSRQHNEQFF.

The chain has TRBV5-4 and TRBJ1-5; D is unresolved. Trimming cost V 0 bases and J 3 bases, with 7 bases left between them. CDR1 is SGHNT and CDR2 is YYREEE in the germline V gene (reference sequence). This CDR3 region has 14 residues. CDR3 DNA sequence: TGTGCCAGCAGCTTGGATGGCCCCAATCAGCCCCAGCATTTT. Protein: CASSLDGPNQPQHF. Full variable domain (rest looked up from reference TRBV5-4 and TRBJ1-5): ETGVTQSPTHLIKTRGQQVTLRCSSQSGHNTVSWYQQALGQGPQFIFQYYREEENGRGNFPPRFSGLQFPNYSSELNVNALELDDSALYLCASSLDGPNQPQHFGDGTRLSIL.

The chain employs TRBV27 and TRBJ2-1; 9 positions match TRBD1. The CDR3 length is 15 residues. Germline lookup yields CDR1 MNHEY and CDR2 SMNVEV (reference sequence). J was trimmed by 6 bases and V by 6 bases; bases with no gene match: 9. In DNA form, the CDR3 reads TGTGCCAGCAGCGAGACAGGGGGATATGGCAATGAGCAGTTCTTC. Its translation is CASSETGGYGNEQFF.

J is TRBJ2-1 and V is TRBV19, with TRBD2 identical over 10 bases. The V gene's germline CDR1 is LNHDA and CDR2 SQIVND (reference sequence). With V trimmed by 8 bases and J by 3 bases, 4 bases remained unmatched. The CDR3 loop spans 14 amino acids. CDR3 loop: CASSTSGYYNEQFF. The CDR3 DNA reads TGTGCCAGTTCGACTAGCGGGTACTACAATGAGCAGTTCTTC.

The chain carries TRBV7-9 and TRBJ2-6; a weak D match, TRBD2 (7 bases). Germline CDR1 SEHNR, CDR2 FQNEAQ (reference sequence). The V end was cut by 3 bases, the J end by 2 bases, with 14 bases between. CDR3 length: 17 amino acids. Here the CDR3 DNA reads TGTGCCAGCAGCTTGTCGGCGGGGGCACCTGGGGCCAACGTCCTGACTTTC. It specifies CASSLSAGAPGANVLTF. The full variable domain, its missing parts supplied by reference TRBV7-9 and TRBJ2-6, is DTGVSQNPRHKITKRGQNVTFRCDPISEHNRLYWYRQTLGQGPEFLTYFQNEAQLEKSRLLSDRFSAERPKGSFSTLEIQRTEQGDSAMYLCASSLSAGAPGANVLTFGAGSRLTVL.

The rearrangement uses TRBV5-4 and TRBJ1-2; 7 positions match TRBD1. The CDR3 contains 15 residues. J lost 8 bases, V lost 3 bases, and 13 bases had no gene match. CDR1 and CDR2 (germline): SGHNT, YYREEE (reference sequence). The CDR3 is CASSSTGAPGGGYTF. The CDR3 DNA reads TGTGCCAGCAGCTCCACAGGGGCCCCGGGGGGGGGCTACACCTTC.

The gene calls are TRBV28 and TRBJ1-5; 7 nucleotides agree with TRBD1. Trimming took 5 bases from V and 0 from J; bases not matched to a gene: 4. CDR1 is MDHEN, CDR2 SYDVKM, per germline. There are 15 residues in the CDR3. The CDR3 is CASSIGTDSNQPQHF. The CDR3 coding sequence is TGTGCCAGCAGTATAGGGACAGATAGCAATCAGCCCCAGCATTTT.

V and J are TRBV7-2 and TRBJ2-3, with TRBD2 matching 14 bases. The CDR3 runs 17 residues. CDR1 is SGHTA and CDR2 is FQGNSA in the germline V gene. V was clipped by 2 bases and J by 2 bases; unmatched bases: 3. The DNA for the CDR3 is TGTGCCAGCAGCTTACCGGGACTAGCGGGGGTCACAGATACGCAGTATTTT. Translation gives CASSLPGLAGVTDTQYF.

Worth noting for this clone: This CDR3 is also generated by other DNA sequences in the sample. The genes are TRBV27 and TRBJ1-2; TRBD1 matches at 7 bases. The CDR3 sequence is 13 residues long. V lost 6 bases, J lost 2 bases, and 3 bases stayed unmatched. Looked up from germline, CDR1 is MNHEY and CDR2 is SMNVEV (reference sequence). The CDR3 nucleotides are TGTGCCAGCAGCTGGGGACAGAACTATGGCTACACCTTC. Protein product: CASSWGQNYGYTF.

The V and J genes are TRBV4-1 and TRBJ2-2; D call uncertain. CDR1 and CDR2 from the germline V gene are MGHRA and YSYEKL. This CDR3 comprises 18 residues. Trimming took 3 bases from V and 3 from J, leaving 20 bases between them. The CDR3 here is CASSHRTIVRGDTGELFF. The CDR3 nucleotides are TGCGCCAGCAGCCACCGCACGATCGTGAGAGGTGACACCGGGGAGCTGTTTTTT.

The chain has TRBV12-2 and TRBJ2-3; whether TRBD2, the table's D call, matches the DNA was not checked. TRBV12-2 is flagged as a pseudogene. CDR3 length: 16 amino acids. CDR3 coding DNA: TGTGCAAGTCGCTTCCAAACGGGGGGGCGGACAGATACGCAGTATTTT. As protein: CASRFQTGGRTDTQYF.

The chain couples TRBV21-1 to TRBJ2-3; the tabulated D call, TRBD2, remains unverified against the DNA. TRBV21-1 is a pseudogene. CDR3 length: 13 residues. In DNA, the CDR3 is TGTGCCAGCAGCTCCCAAAAGAGGGATACGCAGTATTTT. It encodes CASSSQKRDTQYF.

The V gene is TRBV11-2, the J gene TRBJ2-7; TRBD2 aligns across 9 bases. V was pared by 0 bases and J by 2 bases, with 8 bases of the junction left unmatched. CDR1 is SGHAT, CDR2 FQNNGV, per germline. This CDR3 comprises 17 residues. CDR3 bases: TGTGCCAGCAGCTTAGATCAGATCCAGCGGGGGGCCTACGAGCAGTACTTC. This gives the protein CASSLDQIQRGAYEQYF. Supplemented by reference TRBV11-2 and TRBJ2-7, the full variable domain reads EAGVAQSPRYKIIEKRQSVAFWCNPISGHATLYWYQQILGQGPKLLIQFQNNGVVDDSQLPKDRFSAERLKGVDSTLKIQPAKLEDSAVYLCASSLDQIQRGAYEQYFGPGTRLTVT.

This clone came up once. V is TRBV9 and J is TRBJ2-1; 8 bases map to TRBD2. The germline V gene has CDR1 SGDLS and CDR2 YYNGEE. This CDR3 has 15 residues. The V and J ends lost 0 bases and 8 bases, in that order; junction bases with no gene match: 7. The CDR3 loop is CASSVGAVAGYEQFF. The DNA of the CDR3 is TGTGCCAGCAGCGTAGGGGCGGTAGCGGGGTATGAGCAGTTCTTC.

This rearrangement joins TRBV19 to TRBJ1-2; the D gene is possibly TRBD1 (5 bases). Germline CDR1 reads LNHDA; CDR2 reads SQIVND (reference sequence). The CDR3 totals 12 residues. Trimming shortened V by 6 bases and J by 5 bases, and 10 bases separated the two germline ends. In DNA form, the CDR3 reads TGTGCCAGTAGCGAGGAGGGGTATGGCTACACCTTC. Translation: CASSEEGYGYTF. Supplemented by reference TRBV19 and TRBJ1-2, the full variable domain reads DGGITQSPKYLFRKEGQNVTLSCEQNLNHDAMYWYRQDPGQGLRLIYYSQIVNDFQKGDIAEGYSVSREKKESFPLTVTSAQKNPTAFYLCASSEEGYGYTFGSGTRLTVV.